A single TCR beta chain is shown here with its context. It has no known antigen specificity. No base quality values were provided; no much bigger clone lies one nucleotide off. This sample stems from a study of control samples from healthy donors and cancer patients (dated by TCRdb to about 2020). Preparation of the library involved the immunoSEQ multiplex PCR assay. This is the immuneACCESS table as TCRdb keeps it, with only in-frame sequences that have V and J called. A part of the clones is gone; compared with another copy, unresolved V genes explain less than half, and the rest is unexplained. This sample is represented by approximately 170,000 clones; roughly 91% of them were singletons. The ten largest clones capture about 1.6% of the sample. Including the terminal cysteine and phenylalanine, the CDR3 comprises 15 residues. The DNA shown is the 45-base CDR3, in frame from base 1. The germline V gene gives CDR1 as MNHEY and CDR2 as SVGAGI. The V end gives up 7 bases and the J end 4 bases, leaving 6 bases in the junction not matched to a gene.

The chain is encoded by TRBV6-5 joined to TRBJ1-4; 10 bases in between match TRBD1. The sequence came from a woman in her thirties in good health. Sample: blood. In nucleotide form, the sequence is TGTGCCAGCACTTCTAGGACAGGGGGTAATGAAAAACTGTTTTTT. This is translated as CASTSRTGGNEKLFF.